This entry lists 25 T cell receptor beta chains sequenced from one sample in a study of CD8+CD57+ T cells in acquired aplastic anemia. The study profiled TCR beta VDJ and CDR3 using genomic DNA as template. TCRdb itself ran the reads through MiXCR, one entry per CDR3 protein. The repertoire holds about 270,000 distinct CDR3 sequences, with approximately 82% as singletons. Patients picked for sequencing had shown CD8+CD57+ cell expansion detected by flow cytometry. Sequenced material: sorted CD4+, CD8+, or CD8+CD57+ T cells (not recorded which) from PBMCs. The source of these receptors is a human donor with aplastic anemia.

This chain links TRBV20-1 with TRBJ1-1, with 7 bases that match TRBD1. CDR3 length equals 12 residues. J lost 12 bases, V lost 3 bases, and 10 bases had no gene match. Germline CDR1 and CDR2: DFQATT and SNEGSKA (reference sequence). Here the CDR3 DNA reads TGCAGTGCTAGTCCATCGACAGGGAAATCTTTCTTT. It codes for CSASPSTGKSFF.

The chain employs TRBV15 and TRBJ1-2; 9 nucleotides line up with TRBD1. V shed 5 bases and J 9 bases; nucleotides not matched to a gene: 7. Germline CDR1 is LNHNV and CDR2 is YYDKDF (reference sequence). The CDR3 is made up of 13 amino acids. The CDR3 bases are TGTGCCACCAGCGGCCAAGGACAGGGGAGCTACACCTTC. Translating gives CATSGQGQGSYTF. The whole variable domain, remainder taken from reference TRBV15 and TRBJ1-2, is DAMVIQNPRYQVTQFGKPVTLSCSQTLNHNVMYWYQQKSSQAPKLLFHYYDKDFNNEADTPDNFQSRRPNTSFCFLDIRSPGLGDTAMYLCATSGQGQGSYTFGSGTRLTVV.

The sample holds a few counts of this clonotype. Germline and junction disagree at one end, which may indicate a read error. This CDR3 reads CASSYVGGPDTQYF. The CDR3 DNA sequence: TGTGCCAGCAGTTACGTGGGAGGTCCCGATACGCAGTACTTC. The gene calls are TRBV10-3 and TRBJ2-3; possibly TRBD2 for D (6 bases). The J call may be wrong; the DNA end is better matched by TRBJ2-7. CDR1 and CDR2 from the germline V gene are ENHRY and SYGVKD. CDR3 length equals 14 residues.

This clonotype was seen a handful of times. Because it lacks the conserved phenylalanine or tryptophan at the end, this CDR3 is likely a read error. The chain uses TRBV2 and TRBJ2-5, with 8 bases aligning to TRBD1. Per the germline V gene, CDR1 is SNHLY and CDR2 is FYNNEI. This CDR3 has 13 amino acids. The CDR3 spells CASREQGGETQYL. As DNA, the CDR3 is TGTGCCAGCCGTGAACAGGGGGGAGAGACCCAGTACCTC.

This clonotype has a handful of counts. The genes are TRBV18 and TRBJ2-3, with 7 bases aligning to TRBD2. CDR1 and CDR2 (germline): KGHSH, LQKENI. V lost 2 bases to trimming and J lost 6 bases; unmatched junction nucleotides: 11. The CDR3 is 16 amino acids. The CDR3, as DNA: TGTGCCAGCTCACCAATGGCGGGAGCGGAGATGGATACGCAGTATTTT. It specifies CASSPMAGAEMDTQYF.

As concerns this clonotype: A read error may account for a junction end that differs from germline. Here the CDR3 DNA reads TGTGCCAGCAGCTTAGTACCAGAGACGCAGTTTTTT. It specifies CASSLVPETQFF. The chain links TRBV7-9 to TRBJ2-3; D ambiguous. CDR3 length: 12 amino acids. The germline CDR1 and CDR2 sequences are SEHNR and FQNEAQ (reference sequence).

Only one count was recorded for this clonotype. This sequence joins TRBV9 and TRBJ2-1; D not resolved. Per the germline V gene, CDR1 is SGDLS and CDR2 is YYNGEE. The length of the CDR3 is 14 residues. Trimming stripped 3 bases from V and 15 bases from J, with 22 bases between. The CDR3 DNA is TGTGCCAGCAGCGCGACGTCGTTCTACAATGAGTTGTTCTTC. It yields the protein CASSATSFYNELFF.

As to this clonotype: Because the CDR3's place on the DNA is in doubt, the DNA is left out and the CDR3 is given as listed by TCRdb. The gene calls are TRBV2 and TRBJ2-6; TRBD1 is taken as the D call from the table, unchecked against the DNA. Germline values: CDR1 SNHLY, CDR2 FYNNEI. The CDR3 totals 16 residues, both ends included. CDR3 sequence: CASGLGGTYAQYFGTF.

As to this clonotype: The conserved phenylalanine or tryptophan is not found at the CDR3 terminus, so this likely reflects a read error. Because the CDR3's place on the DNA is in doubt, the DNA is left out and the CDR3 is given as listed by TCRdb. This chain connects TRBV7-2 to TRBJ2-3; the table's D call, TRBD1, was not checked against the DNA. The CDR3 numbers 13 amino acids, ends counted. From germline, CDR1 is SGHTA and CDR2 FQGNSA. CDR3 sequence: CASSYAGAADYDY.

This sequence joins TRBV7-9 and TRBJ2-7, with D perhaps TRBD2 (6 bases). Germline loops: CDR1 SEHNR, CDR2 FQNEAQ (reference sequence). V lost 6 bases, J lost 6 bases, and 42 bases lay in between. The CDR3 runs to 22 residues. DNA for the CDR3: TGTGCCAGCAGGCTGGATCTTGAGAGTGGAGTCTATTCCGGAGGGAGGTCGGGCGAGCAGTACTTC. This gives the protein CASRLDLESGVYSGGRSGEQYF. The entire variable domain, with the rest obtained from reference TRBV7-9 and TRBJ2-7, is as follows: DTGVSQNPRHKITKRGQNVTFRCDPISEHNRLYWYRQTLGQGPEFLTYFQNEAQLEKSRLLSDRFSAERPKGSFSTLEIQRTEQGDSAMYLCASRLDLESGVYSGGRSGEQYFGPGTRLTVT.

This clonotype was seen a handful of times. The CDR3 does not close with the conserved phenylalanine or tryptophan, likely indicating a read error. The DNA is left out, because the CDR3 cannot be placed on it with certainty; the CDR3 is given as TCRdb lists it. V usage is TRBV9 and J usage is TRBJ2-3; the table's D call, TRBD2, was not checked against the DNA. The CDR3 contains 13 residues when both ends are counted. The germline V gene has CDR1 SGDLS and CDR2 YYNGEE. CDR3 amino acids: CASSGGGVGYEQY.

At least ten counts were recorded for this clonotype. The rearrangement links TRBV5-5 to TRBJ2-3; the D call may be TRBD1 or TRBD2 (6 bases each). Germline V gene sequence: CDR1 SGHKS, CDR2 YYEKEE (reference sequence). This CDR3 contains 13 residues. V shed 7 bases and J shed 4 bases, with 13 bases lying between them. The CDR3 DNA follows: TGTGCCAGCGGGGTGGGGGGCGCAGATACGCAGTATTTT. This encodes CASGVGGADTQYF.

This sequence joins TRBV7-8 and TRBJ2-1; 11 bases match TRBD2. CDR1 and CDR2 (germline): SGHVS, FQNEAQ. V shed 3 bases and J 12 bases; nucleotides not matched to a gene: 13. This CDR3 is 16 amino acids long. CDR3 nucleotide sequence: TGTGCCAGCAGCTTTGTAGTTAGCGGGAGGGAAAGCACGCAGTTCTTC. Encoded protein: CASSFVVSGRESTQFF.

This clonotype was recorded once. This sequence joins TRBV7-2 and TRBJ2-1, with D possibly matching TRBD2 (6 bases). The V gene's germline CDR1 is SGHTA and CDR2 FQGNSA. The CDR3 sequence is 16 residues long. V gave up 1 base and J gave up 8 bases, with 18 bases separating them. Written as DNA, the CDR3 is TGTGCCAGCAGCTTAGAAGGAAGCCGGGGGACGGATGAGCAGTTCTTC. Its translation is CASSLEGSRGTDEQFF.

Worth noting for this clonotype: At one end the junction does not follow the germline gene, possibly because of a read error. This chain connects TRBV9 to TRBJ2-5, with TRBD2 as a possible D gene (6 bases). There are 14 residues in the CDR3. CDR1 is SGDLS, CDR2 YYNGEE, per germline. This chain's CDR3 is CTSSGGSETQYFYF. The DNA for the CDR3 is TGTACCAGCAGCGGAGGGTCAGAGACGCAGTATTTTTACTTC.

The chain links TRBV24-1 to TRBJ1-1; D call uncertain. The germline V gene has CDR1 KGHDR and CDR2 SFDVKD. CDR3 size: 12 residues. The V gene lost 4 bases and the J gene lost 2 bases, with 4 bases spanning the gap. The CDR3: CATSDNNTEAFF. The DNA for the CDR3 is TGTGCCACCAGTGACAATAACACTGAAGCTTTCTTT.

This chain joins TRBV7-9 and TRBJ2-3; D may correspond to TRBD1 or TRBD2 (5 bases each). V was shortened by 10 bases and J by 14 bases, with 25 bases between the two germline ends. CDR3 length equals 13 residues. The germline gives CDR1 SEHNR, CDR2 FQNEAQ (reference sequence). CDR3: CANGDGASEEPYF. Here the CDR3 DNA reads TGTGCCAACGGGGACGGGGCGTCAGAAGAGCCGTATTTT.

About this clonotype: A junction end diverges from the germline sequence, so it may reflect a read error. This chain joins TRBV7-9 and TRBJ2-3, with TRBD1 as a possible D gene (5 bases). CDR1 is SEHNR and CDR2 is FQNEAQ in the germline V gene (reference sequence). The CDR3 has 12 amino acids. In nucleotides, the CDR3 is TGTGCCAGCAGCTTACGGCCAGACGCGACAGACTTT. It translates to CASSLRPDATDF.

This chain joins TRBV29-1 and TRBJ2-3; TRBD2 is a possible D gene (6 bases). Trimming took off 4 bases at V and 4 bases at J, with 12 bases between the two ends. There are 13 residues in the CDR3. Germline V lookup: CDR1 SQVTM, CDR2 ANQGSEA. The CDR3 DNA sequence: TGCAGCGTTGTTGCGGGGACTTCAGATACGCAGTATTTT. Amino acid sequence: CSVVAGTSDTQYF.

This clonotype was seen once. The chain carries TRBV9 and TRBJ2-7; 7 positions agree with TRBD1. Germline-derived CDR1 and CDR2 are SGDLS and YYNGEE. The CDR3 loop spans 18 amino acids. Germline trimming cut 4 bases from V and 2 bases from J; bases unmatched to any gene: 18. The CDR3 sequence is CASSFRPDGTALAYEQYV. The CDR3 DNA sequence: TGTGCCAGCAGCTTCCGTCCAGACGGGACAGCCCTTGCCTACGAGCAGTACGTC.

As regards this clonotype: Without the conserved terminal phenylalanine or tryptophan, this CDR3 likely stems from a read error. Because the CDR3's place on the DNA is in doubt, the DNA is left out and the CDR3 is given as listed by TCRdb. The chain employs TRBV2 and TRBJ2-6; TRBD2, the table's D call, lacks a check against the DNA. The CDR3 contains 16 residues when both ends are counted. From germline, CDR1 is SNHLY and CDR2 FYNNEI. The CDR3 here is CASGLAGRDTQNFLPC.

The count of this clonotype is one. Compared with germline, one end of the junction differs, possibly owing to a read error. The chain has TRBV7-9 and TRBJ2-5; 12 nucleotides align to TRBD2. The CDR3 runs 14 residues. Germline V lookup: CDR1 SEHNR, CDR2 FQNEAQ (reference sequence). CDR3 residues: CASSLTSGSGATQF. In DNA form, the CDR3 reads TGTGCCAGCAGCTTGACTAGCGGGAGCGGAGCTACGCAGTTC.

Concerning this clonotype: At one end the junction does not follow the germline gene, possibly because of a read error. The chain joins TRBV9 to TRBJ2-5, with TRBD1 identical over 7 bases. The CDR3 loop spans 12 amino acids. CDR1 SGDLS and CDR2 YYNGEE come from the germline V gene. The chain's CDR3 is CAREGAGETQYF. In DNA, the CDR3 is TGTGCCAGAGAGGGGGCTGGGGAGACTCAGTACTTC.

The chain couples TRBV7-2 to TRBJ2-1; possibly TRBD2 for D (5 bases). In germline, CDR1 is SGHTA, CDR2 FQGNSA. Trimming removed 4 bases at V and 11 bases at J, with 24 bases between. The CDR3 runs to 16 residues. CDR3 nucleotide sequence: TGTGCCAGCAGCTGTCAAAGCGGAGCCAACAATGAGCAGCAGTTCTTC. Translating it yields CASSCQSGANNEQQFF.

This chain's CDR3 is CASSFHPDGNINTQYF. The CDR3 DNA is TGTGCCAGCAGCTTTCATCCAGACGGGAATATAAATACGCAGTATTTT. The chain links TRBV7-8 to TRBJ2-3; D may be TRBD2 (5 bases). CDR1 and CDR2 (germline): SGHVS, FQNEAQ. Trimming stripped 3 bases from V and 7 bases from J, with 20 bases between. This CDR3 has 16 residues.